A single sample gave rise to the 20 T cell receptor beta chains below, sequenced in a study of cytomegalovirus exposure and HLA in healthy donors. It was with 60 Vbeta and 13 Jbeta primers that the PCR ran. This table comes from immunoSEQ multiplex PCR, and its TCRdb copy is limited to in-frame clones, with some not included. Its listing shows 150,000 or so clones. Sequencing was done on a sample of PBMCs. These receptors were collected from a woman in her forties in good health and CMV-seropositive.

The CDR3 loop reads CAWSYRGPGELFF. The CDR3 nucleotides read TGTGCCTGGAGCTACAGGGGCCCCGGGGAGCTGTTTTTT. The chain uses TRBV30 and TRBJ2-2, with 7 bases aligning to TRBD1. The CDR3 is made up of 13 amino acids. CDR1 is GTSNPN and CDR2 is SVGIG in the germline V gene (reference sequence). The V gene end was trimmed by 3 bases and the J gene end by 6 bases; junction bases not matched to a gene: 4.

V usage is TRBV19 and J usage is TRBJ2-1; 8 nucleotides line up with TRBD2. This CDR3 has 18 residues. Germline-derived CDR1 and CDR2 are LNHDA and SQIVND (reference sequence). V was clipped by 6 bases and J by 0 bases; unmatched bases: 13. The CDR3 nucleotides read TGTGCCAGTAGCATTCATCGTCCGGGAGGGTACTCCTACAATGAGCAGTTCTTC. Its translation: CASSIHRPGGYSYNEQFF.

The rearrangement links TRBV5-1 to TRBJ2-2; a weak D match, TRBD2 (5 bases). The CDR3 covers 13 residues. Germline CDR1 SGHRS, CDR2 YFSETQ. V was cut by 2 bases and J by 3 bases, with 5 bases left in between. CDR3 in DNA: TGCGCCAGCAGCTTCGGGGACACCGGGGAGCTGTTTTTT. Protein product: CASSFGDTGELFF.

The chain combines TRBV6-5 with TRBJ2-3; 8 bases fit TRBD2. Germline CDR1 is MNHEY and CDR2 is SVGAGI. CDR3 length equals 16 residues. The V and J ends lost 4 bases and 4 bases, in that order; junction bases with no gene match: 10. The CDR3 coding sequence is TGTGCCAGCAGTTCTCATTTGGGACTAGTAGCAGATACGCAGTATTTT. Translation: CASSSHLGLVADTQYF.

The gene calls are TRBV9 and TRBJ2-3; tentative D call: TRBD2 (6 bases). Deletions cut 0 bases from V and 4 bases from J, with 15 bases between. This CDR3 has 16 amino acids. CDR1 and CDR2 from the germline V gene are SGDLS and YYNGEE. The CDR3 here is CASSVAVSGTADTQYF. The CDR3, as DNA: TGTGCCAGCAGCGTAGCTGTTAGCGGCACCGCAGATACGCAGTATTTT.

V gene TRBV29-1 combines with J gene TRBJ2-1; 10 bases fit TRBD2. Per germline, CDR1 SQVTM and CDR2 ANQGSEA. V trimming: 7 bases; J trimming: 7 bases; junction bases outside the gene matches: 13. The CDR3 is made up of 15 amino acids. The CDR3 nucleotides are TGCAGCGCTACCATCGGAAGCGGGAGGGGGAATGAGCAGTTCTTC. This gives the protein CSATIGSGRGNEQFF.

J is TRBJ2-2 and V is TRBV28, with D perhaps TRBD2 (5 bases). V dropped 1 base and J dropped 4 bases, with 13 bases sitting between them. The CDR3 spans 16 residues. Looked up from germline, CDR1 is MDHEN and CDR2 is SYDVKM. The CDR3 DNA sequence: TGTGCCAGCAGTTTATCCCGAGGGATCGGCACCGGGGAGCTGTTTTTT. Translation: CASSLSRGIGTGELFF.

The J gene is TRBJ2-7, the V gene TRBV7-9; no firm D call. Looked up from germline, CDR1 is SEHNR and CDR2 is FQNEAQ (reference sequence). The CDR3 spans 11 residues. Trimming stripped 5 bases from V and 6 bases from J, with 8 bases between. Written as DNA, the CDR3 is TGTGCCAGCAGCCGATCCGGCGAGCAGTACTTC. Its protein is CASSRSGEQYF.

The rearrangement uses TRBV11-3 and TRBJ1-1, with TRBD1 identical over 8 bases. CDR1 and CDR2 from the germline V gene are SGHNT and YENEEA. With V trimmed by 3 bases and J by 6 bases, 6 bases remained unmatched. This CDR3 is built from 14 residues. The CDR3 sequence is CASSLGEGQAEAFF. CDR3 in DNA: TGTGCCAGCAGCTTGGGGGAGGGACAGGCTGAAGCTTTCTTT.

V is TRBV5-1 and J is TRBJ2-3; D unclear. Germline V gene sequence: CDR1 SGHRS, CDR2 YFSETQ. V was shortened by 0 bases and J by 2 bases, with 13 bases between the two germline ends. The CDR3 length is 16 residues. The CDR3 nucleotides are TGCGCCAGCAGCTTGGAAGGTCACAGTTACACAGATACGCAGTATTTT. This codes for CASSLEGHSYTDTQYF.

The V and J genes are TRBV5-1 and TRBJ2-7; 10 bases are a match to TRBD1. This CDR3 is 14 amino acids long. V was pared by 0 bases and J by 7 bases, with 4 bases of the junction left unmatched. Per germline, CDR1 SGHRS and CDR2 YFSETQ. The CDR3 sequence: CASSLGQGAREQYF. The CDR3 nucleotides are TGCGCCAGCAGCTTGGGACAGGGGGCGAGGGAGCAGTACTTC.

V usage is TRBV13 and J usage is TRBJ2-7; TRBD2 agrees at 10 bases. Germline lookup yields CDR1 PRHDT and CDR2 FYEKMQ (reference sequence). The CDR3 covers 15 residues. The V and J ends lost 5 bases and 0 bases, in that order; junction bases with no gene match: 4. The CDR3 spells CASSLSGRGSYEQYF. The CDR3 nucleotides are TGTGCCAGCAGCCTCAGCGGGAGGGGCTCCTACGAGCAGTACTTC. Full variable domain (rest looked up from reference TRBV13 and TRBJ2-7): AAGVIQSPRHLIKEKRETATLKCYPIPRHDTVYWYQQGPGQDPQFLISFYEKMQSDKGSIPDRFSAQQFSDYHSELNMSSLELGDSALYFCASSLSGRGSYEQYFGPGTRLTVT.

This sequence joins TRBV6-1 and TRBJ2-7; 9 bases are a match to TRBD1. CDR1 and CDR2 (germline): MNHNS, SASEGT. Trimming removed 6 bases from V and 4 bases from J; junction bases left unmatched: 10. The CDR3 has 15 amino acids. The CDR3 protein is CASRPLWDRVYEQYF. CDR3 nucleotide sequence: TGTGCCAGCAGGCCTCTTTGGGACAGGGTTTACGAGCAGTACTTC.

This sequence joins TRBV4-1 and TRBJ2-7; D possibly corresponds to TRBD2 (6 bases). V dropped 1 base and J dropped 1 base, with 14 bases sitting between them. Germline V CDR1 and CDR2: MGHRA, YSYEKL. The CDR3 has 16 residues. CDR3 region: CASSQGKLAGSYEQYF. For the CDR3, the DNA is TGCGCCAGCAGCCAAGGCAAACTAGCTGGATCCTACGAGCAGTACTTC.

The V gene is TRBV7-2, the J gene TRBJ2-3, with 7 bases identical to TRBD2. V lost 8 bases, J lost 0 bases, and 5 bases stayed unmatched. The CDR3 runs 14 residues. Germline V CDR1 and CDR2: SGHTA, FQGNSA. This chain's CDR3 is CASSLAGSTDTQYF. As DNA, the CDR3 is TGTGCCAGCTCGTTAGCGGGTAGCACAGATACGCAGTATTTT.

This chain joins TRBV28 and TRBJ2-3; D gene unclear. Germline-derived CDR1 and CDR2 are MDHEN and SYDVKM. The CDR3 spans 13 residues. Trimming stripped 6 bases from V and 2 bases from J, with 9 bases between. The CDR3 DNA sequence: TGTGCCAGCAGCCCTCGAGTCACAGATACGCAGTATTTT. This gives the protein CASSPRVTDTQYF.

CDR3 sequence: CASTTTGGGGYTF. The CDR3, as DNA: TGTGCCAGTACCACAACAGGGGGTGGAGGCTACACCTTC. J is TRBJ1-2 and V is TRBV19, with 8 positions matching TRBD1. From germline, CDR1 is LNHDA and CDR2 SQIVND (reference sequence). Germline trimming cut 7 bases from V and 8 bases from J; bases unmatched to any gene: 9. The CDR3 extends over 13 amino acids. Combining the CDR3 with reference TRBV19 and TRBJ1-2 gives the whole variable domain DGGITQSPKYLFRKEGQNVTLSCEQNLNHDAMYWYRQDPGQGLRLIYYSQIVNDFQKGDIAEGYSVSREKKESFPLTVTSAQKNPTAFYLCASTTTGGGGYTFGSGTRLTVV.

The chain carries TRBV4-1 and TRBJ1-4, with D hard to call. V was cut by 1 base and J by 3 bases, with 12 bases left in between. The CDR3 contains 16 residues. Per germline, CDR1 MGHRA and CDR2 YSYEKL. The CDR3 region is CASSQVVRVANEKLFF. In DNA form, the CDR3 reads TGCGCCAGCAGCCAAGTTGTCCGGGTGGCTAATGAAAAACTGTTTTTT.

The rearrangement uses TRBV7-2 and TRBJ2-7; maybe TRBD2 (5 bases). Germline V gives CDR1 SGHTA, CDR2 FQGNSA. CDR3 length equals 15 residues. Trimming shortened V by 4 bases and J by 0 bases, and 13 bases separated the two germline ends. The CDR3 nucleotides read TGTGCCAGCAGCTCCCCCGGGGAGACCTCCTACGAGCAGTACTTC. Its translation: CASSSPGETSYEQYF.

The chain is built from TRBV7-3 and TRBJ2-7, with 7 positions matching TRBD1. The germline gives CDR1 SGHTA, CDR2 FQGTGA. This CDR3 spans 15 amino acids. Germline trimming cut 1 base from V and 0 bases from J; bases unmatched to any gene: 3. The CDR3, as DNA: TGTGCCAGCAGCTTAAGACAGGGTAGCTCCTACGAGCAGTACTTC. It codes for CASSLRQGSSYEQYF.